The T cell receptor beta chain under discussion was sequenced for a study of CD8+ T cells in alopecia areata. Study results and caveats: Persistence of many expanded lesional clones was seen in scalp and blood during tofacitinib. Higher clonality was seen in lesional scalp than in normal scalp, especially in alopecia totalis/universalis. Administration of tofacitinib significantly diminished scalp clonality and expanded CD8+ clones within the top 100.

Treatment: oral pan-JAK inhibitor, 5-10 mg twice daily. Extraction and reverse transcription of RNA yielded cDNA as the sequencing template. The table came from immunoSEQ multiplex PCR; TCRdb's copy has only in-frame clones and leaves some out. In the table there are 110,000 or so clones, 58% of which are singletons. This clone appeared once. What it binds is not known. V was clipped by 4 bases and J by 5 bases, with 8 bases between them. CDR1 SNHLY and CDR2 FYNNEI come from the germline V gene. CDR3 size: 12 residues. The origin of this receptor is a human donor with alopecia areata. J is TRBJ2-5 and V is TRBV2; TRBD2 might be the D (5 bases). The sample in question was CD8+ T cells sorted from blood, obtained at week 4, from a patient treated with tofacitinib. The CDR3 DNA follows: TGTGCCAGCAGTGGGACTCAGGAGACCCAGTACTTC. Translating gives CASSGTQETQYF.